Each of the 20 T cell receptor beta chains below was sequenced from the same sample in a study of blood T cell repertoires in COVID-19. The assay was immunoSEQ multiplex PCR, and TCRdb's table has in-frame clones only and misses some. The sample contains about 220,000 clones, 83% of which appear only once. Input material: PBMCs or T cells enriched from blood (not recorded which). The receptor set was obtained from a woman aged 35 to 49 who had been exposed to COVID-19.

This rearrangement joins TRBV4-3 to TRBJ2-1; D may be TRBD2 (6 bases). The V gene lost 4 bases and the J gene lost 8 bases, with 18 bases spanning the gap. Germline CDR1 reads LGHNA; CDR2 reads YSLEER. The CDR3 totals 15 residues. The chain's CDR3 is CASSLETRGFDEQFF. The CDR3 nucleotides are TGCGCCAGCAGCCTCGAGACTAGGGGCTTCGATGAGCAGTTCTTC.

J is TRBJ2-3 and V is TRBV7-2; D is possibly TRBD2 (6 bases). The CDR3 has 15 amino acids. V shed 7 bases and J shed 1 base, with 15 bases lying between them. Germline V gives CDR1 SGHTA, CDR2 FQGNSA. CDR3 amino acids: CASNLQEGRTDTQYF. The CDR3 coding sequence is TGTGCCAGCAATTTACAGGAGGGCCGCACAGATACGCAGTATTTT.

The chain carries TRBV12-3 or TRBV12-4 and TRBJ1-2; a possible D gene is TRBD1 (6 bases). The CDR3 runs 13 residues. Trimming stripped 1 base from V and 4 bases from J, with 7 bases between. The CDR3 protein is CASSLGGGYGYTF. Written as DNA, the CDR3 is TGTGCCAGCAGTTTAGGAGGGGGCTATGGCTACACCTTC.

The gene calls are TRBV6-5 and TRBJ1-1; TRBD1 agrees at 10 bases. Looked up from germline, CDR1 is MNHEY and CDR2 is SVGAGI. This CDR3 comprises 15 residues. With 5 bases clipped from V and 5 bases from J, the junction kept 8 bases outside the gene matches. CDR3 in amino acids: CASSTRDRGWTEAFF. For the CDR3, the DNA is TGTGCCAGCAGTACCCGGGACAGGGGTTGGACTGAAGCTTTCTTT.

The V gene is TRBV3-1 (or the pseudogene TRBV3-2), the J gene TRBJ1-4, with D unclear. The CDR3 runs to 14 residues. V was clipped by 1 base and J by 3 bases, with 6 bases between them. Germline V gene data show CDR1 as LGHDT and CDR2 as YNNKEL (reference sequence). CDR3 sequence reads: CASSQVRSNEKLFF. The DNA for the CDR3 is TGTGCCAGCAGCCAAGTCAGGTCTAATGAAAAACTGTTTTTT.

V and J are TRBV28 and TRBJ1-2, with TRBD1 matching 8 bases. Trimming removed 4 bases from V and 4 bases from J; junction bases left unmatched: 8. This CDR3 contains 15 residues. Germline V CDR1 and CDR2: MDHEN, SYDVKM. This chain's CDR3 is CASSSPQGAVYGYTF. CDR3 in DNA: TGTGCCAGCAGTTCCCCCCAGGGGGCTGTCTATGGCTACACCTTC.

V is TRBV3-1 (or the pseudogene TRBV3-2) and J is TRBJ2-7; 7 nucleotides line up with TRBD2. The junction had 6 bases not matched to a gene; V was cut back by 1 base and J by 0 bases. CDR3 length: 16 residues. CDR1 is LGHDT, CDR2 YNNKEL, per germline (reference sequence). The CDR3 bases are TGTGCCAGCAGCCAAGGGGGGGAGGGAGGCTCCTACGAGCAGTACTTC. This translates into CASSQGGEGGSYEQYF.

The rearrangement links TRBV11-2 to TRBJ1-6; TRBD1 aligns across 11 bases. Germline V gene data show CDR1 as SGHAT and CDR2 as FQNNGV. The CDR3 is 16 residues long. V lost 6 bases and J lost 12; bases outside the gene matches: 13. CDR3 in DNA: TGTGCCAGCAGTCTTGAGATGGGACAGGGGGGAGGACCCCTCCACTTT. This encodes CASSLEMGQGGGPLHF.

This clone was counted once. The chain recombines TRBV5-1 with TRBJ2-5, with D unclear. CDR1 is SGHRS, CDR2 YFSETQ, per germline. CDR3 length: 11 residues. V gave up 7 bases and J gave up 3 bases, with 7 bases separating them. CDR3 bases: TGCGCCAGCTTCGGAGAAGAGACCCAGTACTTC. This gives the protein CASFGEETQYF.

The chain uses TRBV6-2 or TRBV6-3 and TRBJ2-1; D is possibly TRBD1 (6 bases). Trimming stripped 6 bases from V and 3 bases from J, with 12 bases between. CDR3 length: 14 amino acids. Per the germline V gene, CDR1 is MNHEY and CDR2 is SVGEGT. CDR3: CASSRTGLYNEQFF. As DNA, the CDR3 is TGTGCCAGCAGCCGTACAGGGCTCTACAATGAGCAGTTCTTC.

The chain is built from TRBV19 and TRBJ1-2; unclear D gene. Germline V gene sequence: CDR1 LNHDA, CDR2 SQIVND (reference sequence). Trimming shortened V by 5 bases and J by 2 bases, and 9 bases separated the two germline ends. The CDR3 covers 13 residues. The CDR3: CASSPPRNYGYTF. As DNA, the CDR3 is TGTGCCAGTAGTCCCCCCCGGAACTATGGCTACACCTTC.

The chain recombines TRBV12-3 or TRBV12-4 with TRBJ1-5; possibly TRBD1 for D (6 bases). This CDR3 has 12 amino acids. The germline V and J ends were trimmed by 5 bases and 6 bases, with 8 bases remaining between them. The CDR3 sequence is CASSQGFQPQHF. The DNA of the CDR3 is TGTGCCAGCAGTCAGGGGTTTCAGCCCCAGCATTTT.

This clone appeared a few times. This chain uses TRBV28 with TRBJ2-7; 11 nucleotides agree with TRBD2. Germline CDR1 reads MDHEN; CDR2 reads SYDVKM. The length of the CDR3 is 16 residues. The V gene end was trimmed by 6 bases and the J gene end by 0 bases; junction bases not matched to a gene: 7. CDR3 bases: TGTGCCAGCAGACTGACTAGCGGGGCGAGCTCCTACGAGCAGTACTTC. Protein sequence: CASRLTSGASSYEQYF.

V and J are TRBV7-2 and TRBJ1-2; 7 bases match TRBD1. This CDR3 has 15 residues. Germline CDR1 reads SGHTA; CDR2 reads FQGNSA. J gave up 1 base and V 2 bases, and 4 bases lay outside the gene matches. The CDR3 bases are TGTGCCAGCAGCTTAAGGGACAGATTTAACTATGGCTACACCTTC. As protein: CASSLRDRFNYGYTF.

The V and J genes are TRBV5-1 and TRBJ1-4; perhaps TRBD1 as D (6 bases). Germline assignment: CDR1 SGHRS and CDR2 YFSETQ. The germline V and J ends were trimmed by 4 bases and 0 bases, with 22 bases remaining between them. The CDR3 spans 19 residues. CDR3 nucleotides: TGCGCCAGCAGCCCGGATAGGGAGGGGACATACGCAACTAATGAAAAACTGTTTTTT. Translating gives CASSPDREGTYATNEKLFF.

This clone was seen a single time. This chain uses TRBV11-3 with TRBJ2-2; no reliable D call. The CDR3 contains 12 residues. Looked up from germline, CDR1 is SGHNT and CDR2 is YENEEA. V was cut by 5 bases and J by 2 bases, with 3 bases left in between. CDR3 residues: CASSLNTGELFF. The CDR3 DNA reads TGTGCCAGCAGCCTAAACACCGGGGAGCTGTTTTTT.

This chain links TRBV12-5 with TRBJ2-6, with 7 bases lining up with TRBD1. This CDR3 region has 16 residues. Trimming removed 6 bases from V and 0 bases from J; junction bases left unmatched: 5. Germline CDR1 LGHNT, CDR2 FRNRAP. DNA for the CDR3: TGTGCTAGTGGAGTCGGGACAGTCTCTGGGGCCAACGTCCTGACTTTC. Protein sequence: CASGVGTVSGANVLTF.

The chain couples TRBV28 to TRBJ1-1; 10 nucleotides agree with TRBD1. Germline values: CDR1 MDHEN, CDR2 SYDVKM. J was trimmed by 1 base and V by 6 bases; bases with no gene match: 14. The CDR3 covers 18 residues. CDR3 in amino acids: CASSPGWGQGPPNTEAFF. CDR3 in DNA: TGTGCCAGCAGCCCCGGGTGGGGACAGGGGCCTCCGAACACTGAAGCTTTCTTT. Drawing the rest from reference TRBV28 and TRBJ1-1, the complete variable domain is DVKVTQSSRYLVKRTGEKVFLECVQDMDHENMFWYRQDPGLGLRLIYFSYDVKMKEKGDIPEGYSVSREKKERFSLILESASTNQTSMYLCASSPGWGQGPPNTEAFFGQGTRLTVV.

The chain uses TRBV3-1 (or the pseudogene TRBV3-2) and TRBJ2-5; D unclear. The CDR3 consists of 16 residues. Trimming took off 0 bases at V and 0 bases at J, with 11 bases between the two ends. Germline lookup yields CDR1 LGHDT and CDR2 YNNKEL (reference sequence). DNA of the CDR3: TGTGCCAGCAGCCAAGACATTGTGCGGTACCAAGAGACCCAGTACTTC. The encoded protein is CASSQDIVRYQETQYF.

V is TRBV5-1 and J is TRBJ2-2; 9 nucleotides align to TRBD1. With 4 bases clipped from V and 2 bases from J, the junction kept 9 bases outside the gene matches. CDR3 length equals 17 residues. Germline CDR1 reads SGHRS; CDR2 reads YFSETQ. The CDR3 DNA reads TGCGCCAGCAGCGTCTACCCGGGACAGGGTAACACCGGGGAGCTGTTTTTT. Translating gives CASSVYPGQGNTGELFF.